These T cell receptor beta chains were read from a single sample in a study of shared clonotypes between healthy human individuals. TCRdb's table, derived via immunoSEQ multiplex PCR, lists solely in-frame clones and lacks some. The table lists 1.6 million or so clones, approximately 98.5% of them singletons, with 0.36% in the top ten. The sequencing input was naive CD4+ T cells sorted from blood. The receptors shown here come from a man aged 25-40 years in good health. Both conserved end residues are part of each CDR3. D genes are given only for firm matches. Clone size is not always given. Where it is, it says once, few, many or a class for expanded clones.

cdr3_nt: TGCGCCAGCAGCCAAGGTCGGGCGGGGGTAAAGGGTCAGCCCCAGCATTTT; cdr3_aa: CASSQGRAGVKGQPQHF; v_call: TRBV4-1; j_call: TRBJ1-5; clone_size: -; d_call: -
cdr3_nt: TGTGCTAGTGGTTTTCCCTTCGCCGGGACAGGGGGGCCATACGAGCAGTACTTC; cdr3_aa: CASGFPFAGTGGPYEQYF; v_call: TRBV12-5; j_call: TRBJ2-7; clone_size: -; d_call: TRBD1
cdr3_nt: TGTGCCAGCAGCCTACTGGTCACCGGGGAGCTGTTTTTT; cdr3_aa: CASSLLVTGELFF; v_call: TRBV5-5; j_call: TRBJ2-2; clone_size: -; d_call: -
cdr3_nt: TGTGCCAGCTCACCACCGAGGGGGTTCAGAACTGAGATGGACACCTTC; cdr3_aa: CASSPPRGFRTEMDTF; v_call: TRBV18; j_call: TRBJ1-2; clone_size: -; d_call: -
cdr3_nt: TGTGCCAGCAGCCAAGTACAGGGAGCCCATCAGCCCCAGCATTTT; cdr3_aa: CASSQVQGAHQPQHF; v_call: TRBV4-2; j_call: TRBJ1-5; clone_size: -; d_call: -
cdr3_nt: TGTGCCAGCAGCGTAGGTGGGCCGGGGGAAAAACTGTTTTTT; cdr3_aa: CASSVGGPGEKLFF; v_call: TRBV9; j_call: TRBJ1-4; clone_size: -; d_call: -
cdr3_nt: TGTGCCACCAGCAGAGACCAGAGACAGAGTTATGGCTACACCTTC; cdr3_aa: CATSRDQRQSYGYTF; v_call: TRBV15; j_call: TRBJ1-2; clone_size: -; d_call: -
cdr3_nt: TGTGCCAGCCGAACTAGAGAGACCCAGTACTTC; cdr3_aa: CASRTRETQYF; v_call: TRBV6-5; j_call: TRBJ2-5; clone_size: -; d_call: -
cdr3_nt: TGTGCCTGGAGTGCCCAGAACCAGGGGGGCATTAAGGCTTTCTTT; cdr3_aa: CAWSAQNQGGIKAFF; v_call: TRBV30; j_call: TRBJ1-1; clone_size: -; d_call: TRBD1
cdr3_nt: TGTGCCAGCAGCTCTGACAGGGCCCGGGGCTACACCTTC; cdr3_aa: CASSSDRARGYTF; v_call: TRBV5-6; j_call: TRBJ1-2; clone_size: -; d_call: TRBD1
cdr3_nt: TGTGCCAGCAGCCAGAGGACTAGCGGGGTTGGCACAGATACGCAGTATTTT; cdr3_aa: CASSQRTSGVGTDTQYF; v_call: TRBV5-4; j_call: TRBJ2-3; clone_size: -; d_call: TRBD2
cdr3_nt: TGTGCCAGCAGTTACCGCGCTGGGAACACTGAAGCTTTCTTT; cdr3_aa: CASSYRAGNTEAFF; v_call: TRBV6-6; j_call: TRBJ1-1; clone_size: once; d_call: -